This passage covers 31 T cell receptor beta chains from one sample sequenced in a study. MiXCR was run by TCRdb on the RT-PCR reads, yielding one entry per CDR3 protein. Counted here are about 680,000 distinct CDR3 sequences, 14% occurring once; the ten biggest clones make up about 3.9%. Sequencing was performed on memory CD4+ T cells from blood. The receptors stem from a female donor in good health, serving as a healthy control.

The chain is built from TRBV24-1 and TRBJ2-3, with 7 positions matching TRBD1. The length of the CDR3 is 14 residues. Unmatched junction bases numbered 3, after V lost 4 bases and J lost 3 bases. Germline-derived CDR1 and CDR2 are KGHDR and SFDVKD. The CDR3 DNA reads as TGTGCCACCAGTGAAAGACAGGGTACAGATACGCAGTATTTT. Its translation: CATSERQGTDTQYF.

This clonotype has only a few counts. The gene calls are TRBV11-2 and TRBJ2-1, with 7 bases identical to TRBD2. Germline loops: CDR1 SGHAT, CDR2 FQNNGV. The CDR3 is 16 amino acids. The V and J ends lost 2 bases and 6 bases, in that order; junction bases with no gene match: 10. CDR3 sequence: CASSLFGGRASNEQFF. The CDR3 bases are TGTGCCAGCAGCTTATTCGGTGGGAGGGCCTCCAATGAGCAGTTCTTC. Variable domain in full (rest from reference TRBV11-2 and TRBJ2-1): EAGVAQSPRYKIIEKRQSVAFWCNPISGHATLYWYQQILGQGPKLLIQFQNNGVVDDSQLPKDRFSAERLKGVDSTLKIQPAKLEDSAVYLCASSLFGGRASNEQFFGPGTRLTVL.

This rearrangement joins TRBV5-1 to TRBJ2-7, with D perhaps matching TRBD1 (6 bases). Germline CDR1 SGHRS, CDR2 YFSETQ. This CDR3 is built from 14 residues. V was cut by 4 bases and J by 7 bases, with 18 bases left in between. The CDR3 is CASSRDTTIQEQYF. CDR3 DNA: TGCGCCAGCAGCCGGGACACCACCATCCAAGAGCAGTACTTC.

The J gene is TRBJ1-5, the V gene TRBV5-6, with 9 bases matching TRBD1. The CDR3 consists of 16 residues. Per germline, CDR1 SGHDT and CDR2 YYEEEE. Germline trimming cut 4 bases from V and 1 base from J; bases unmatched to any gene: 6. The CDR3: CASSPGTGPSNQPQHF. The CDR3 DNA reads as TGTGCCAGCAGCCCGGGGACAGGGCCGAGCAATCAGCCCCAGCATTTT.

Only a few counts were recorded for this clonotype. This sequence joins TRBV12-3 or TRBV12-4 and TRBJ1-6; tentatively, D is TRBD1 (6 bases). The germline V and J ends were trimmed by 6 bases and 0 bases, with 6 bases remaining between them. The CDR3 covers 14 residues. The CDR3 is CASRQGSYNSPLHF. The DNA for the CDR3 is TGTGCCAGCAGACAGGGCTCCTATAATTCACCCCTCCACTTT.

The chain links TRBV7-2 to TRBJ2-7; 7 bases are a match to TRBD1. V trimming: 4 bases; J trimming: 3 bases; junction bases outside the gene matches: 9. CDR3 length equals 15 residues. Germline lookup yields CDR1 SGHTA and CDR2 FQGNSA. DNA for the CDR3: TGTGCCAGCAGCTATAGCCGGGACAGCCACTACGAGCAGTACTTC. Its protein is CASSYSRDSHYEQYF.

This sequence joins TRBV7-2 and TRBJ2-2; the D gene is possibly TRBD2 (6 bases). V dropped 5 bases and J dropped 6 bases, with 13 bases sitting between them. Looked up from germline, CDR1 is SGHTA and CDR2 is FQGNSA. CDR3 length: 14 amino acids. The CDR3 DNA sequence: TGTGCCAGCAGCACGGGACTGGGTGCCGGGGAGCTGTTTTTT. Its translation: CASSTGLGAGELFF.

The rearrangement links TRBV18 to TRBJ2-7; possibly TRBD1 or TRBD2 for D (5 bases each). The CDR3 loop spans 14 amino acids. V lost 5 bases to trimming and J lost 5 bases, with 16 bases between them. Germline V gene lookup returns CDR1 KGHSH and CDR2 LQKENI. CDR3 sequence (DNA): TGTGCCAGCTCATCCGATGGGGGTAGCAACGAGCAGTACTTC. This sequence encodes CASSSDGGSNEQYF.

This clonotype has a handful of counts. The chain carries TRBV28 and TRBJ1-1; 8 bases align to TRBD1. The junction had 17 bases not matched to a gene; V was cut back by 6 bases and J by 5 bases. CDR3 length: 17 residues. Germline CDR1 and CDR2: MDHEN and SYDVKM. This CDR3 is CASSTPAGGLPGTEAFF. The CDR3 DNA sequence: TGTGCCAGCAGCACACCGGCAGGGGGCCTCCCAGGGACTGAAGCTTTCTTT.

The sample holds many counts of this clonotype. The chain combines TRBV20-1 with TRBJ1-2, with 8 nucleotides matching TRBD1. This CDR3 has 14 residues. The V segment lost 1 base and the J segment 4 bases; nucleotides outside the gene matches: 5. The germline V gene has CDR1 DFQATT and CDR2 SNEGSKA (reference sequence). The CDR3, as DNA: TGCAGTGCTAGAGGGGGACAGGCTTCCTATGGCTACACCTTC. It is translated as CSARGGQASYGYTF.

This clonotype was counted at least ten times. This chain joins TRBV6-5 and TRBJ1-4, with TRBD1 matching 9 bases. CDR3 length: 16 residues. CDR1 MNHEY and CDR2 SVGAGI come from the germline V gene. With 5 bases clipped from V and 10 bases from J, the junction kept 14 bases outside the gene matches. Written as DNA, the CDR3 is TGTGCCAGCAGTAGCGCATCCGGGACAGGGACGGGAAAACTGTTTTTT. This translates into CASSSASGTGTGKLFF.

This clonotype was picked up a small number of times. The chain employs TRBV7-2 and TRBJ2-7, with D possibly being TRBD2 (6 bases). V shed 5 bases and J shed 0 bases, with 14 bases lying between them. The CDR3 is 15 amino acids. Germline V gene data show CDR1 as SGHTA and CDR2 as FQGNSA. The CDR3 DNA reads as TGTGCCAGCAGCCCTAGCGCCTTAAGCTCCTACGAGCAGTACTTC. Translated, it gives CASSPSALSSYEQYF.

This chain links TRBV6-5 with TRBJ2-1, with 8 bases lining up with TRBD1. With V trimmed by 6 bases and J by 9 bases, 7 bases remained unmatched. Germline V gene data show CDR1 as MNHEY and CDR2 as SVGAGI. The CDR3 has 13 residues. CDR3 sequence (DNA): TGTGCCAGCAGGGACAGGGTCTTTGGTGAGCAGTTCTTC. Translated: CASRDRVFGEQFF.

Ten or more counts support this clonotype. The chain couples TRBV27 to TRBJ2-7; 7 nucleotides match TRBD1. With V trimmed by 7 bases and J by 4 bases, 16 bases remained unmatched. This CDR3 is 16 amino acids long. Germline V gives CDR1 MNHEY, CDR2 SMNVEV (reference sequence). DNA of the CDR3: TGTGCCAGCACCACAATAACAGGGGCTACACGGTACGAGCAGTACTTC. Translating it yields CASTTITGATRYEQYF.

Many counts were recorded for this clonotype. The chain combines TRBV7-3 with TRBJ1-5; D is undetermined. V was cut by 1 base and J by 0 bases, with 7 bases left in between. Per the germline V gene, CDR1 is SGHTA and CDR2 is FQGTGA. The CDR3 is 15 residues long. The CDR3 DNA reads as TGTGCCAGCAGCTTAAAACAGTATAGCAATCAGCCCCAGCATTTT. Protein: CASSLKQYSNQPQHF.

This clonotype turned up a few times. This chain links TRBV5-1 with TRBJ1-6; 9 bases fit TRBD1. CDR3 length: 18 residues. Per the germline V gene, CDR1 is SGHRS and CDR2 is YFSETQ. Trimming removed 3 bases from V and 0 bases from J; junction bases left unmatched: 7. This CDR3 reads CASSSDGTGSSYNSPLHF. The CDR3 bases are TGCGCCAGCAGCTCAGACGGGACAGGGAGCTCCTATAATTCACCCCTCCACTTT.

CDR3: CASTLSLQALGSPLHF. CDR3 nucleotides: TGTGCCAGCACCTTGAGTTTACAGGCCCTAGGGTCACCCCTCCACTTT. The chain is built from TRBV27 and TRBJ1-6, with D tentatively TRBD1 (5 bases). The germline CDR1 and CDR2 sequences are MNHEY and SMNVEV (reference sequence). The CDR3 totals 16 residues. The germline V and J ends were trimmed by 7 bases and 10 bases, with 23 bases remaining between them.

This clonotype was observed many times. This chain joins TRBV20-1 and TRBJ1-5, with 10 nucleotides matching TRBD1. This CDR3 spans 14 amino acids. The V segment lost 3 bases and the J segment 6 bases; nucleotides outside the gene matches: 5. Per germline, CDR1 DFQATT and CDR2 SNEGSKA (reference sequence). The CDR3 sequence: CSARTGGRSQPQHF. CDR3 nucleotides: TGCAGTGCTAGGACAGGGGGCCGTAGTCAGCCCCAGCATTTT.

The sample holds many counts of this clonotype. The chain uses TRBV12-3 or TRBV12-4 and TRBJ1-2; possible D gene TRBD1, 5 bases. Trimming shortened V by 5 bases and J by 7 bases, and 20 bases separated the two germline ends. This CDR3 has 15 residues. CDR3 DNA: TGTGCCAGCAGTCGAATGAGGGGTTCGTCTGTTGGCTACACCTTC. Amino acid sequence: CASSRMRGSSVGYTF.

V usage is TRBV5-1 and J usage is TRBJ2-1; D call uncertain. Per the germline V gene, CDR1 is SGHRS and CDR2 is YFSETQ. V lost 0 bases to trimming and J lost 0 bases, with 7 bases between them. This CDR3 is built from 15 residues. The CDR3 DNA sequence: TGCGCCAGCAGCTTGGTGGGAATCTCCTACAATGAGCAGTTCTTC. This gives the protein CASSLVGISYNEQFF.

This clonotype has at least ten counts. V usage is TRBV20-1 and J usage is TRBJ1-2; a weak D match, TRBD1 (6 bases). CDR1 DFQATT and CDR2 SNEGSKA come from the germline V gene (reference sequence). Between the trimmed V and J ends, which lost 0 bases and 4 bases, there was a span of 21 bases. The CDR3 contains 17 residues. CDR3 region: CSARDRRRGGDLYGYTF. Written as DNA, the CDR3 is TGCAGTGCTAGAGATCGGAGAAGGGGGGGGGACCTCTATGGCTACACCTTC.

This chain links TRBV24-1 with TRBJ2-1; unclear D gene. The CDR3 extends over 15 amino acids. Germline loops: CDR1 KGHDR, CDR2 SFDVKD. V gave up 0 bases and J gave up 4 bases, with 9 bases separating them. The CDR3 spells CATSDLDEAYNEQFF. The CDR3 coding sequence is TGTGCCACCAGTGATTTGGATGAGGCATACAATGAGCAGTTCTTC.

At least ten counts were recorded for this clonotype. The chain recombines TRBV5-1 with TRBJ1-1; D ambiguous. Looked up from germline, CDR1 is SGHRS and CDR2 is YFSETQ. This CDR3 contains 15 residues. V was pared by 0 bases and J by 0 bases, with 9 bases between. DNA of the CDR3: TGCGCCAGCAGCTTGGGTCCGATCATGAACACTGAAGCTTTCTTT. It yields the protein CASSLGPIMNTEAFF.

This clonotype was found a few times. An end of the junction does not agree with germline; a read error may underlie this. This chain connects TRBV28 to TRBJ2-1, with D possibly TRBD2 on 6 matching bases. Germline CDR1 is MDHEN and CDR2 is SYDVKM. The CDR3 loop spans 14 amino acids. The CDR3: CASSLRPGGLTLGF. CDR3 sequence (DNA): TGTGCCAGCAGTCTACGCCCCGGAGGGCTAACCCTGGGCTTC.

In its sample, this clonotype was seen many times. One junction end does not reproduce the germline sequence, and a read error may be involved. V gene TRBV5-1 combines with J gene TRBJ2-1, with D perhaps given as TRBD1 or TRBD2 (6 bases each). CDR1 and CDR2 from the germline V gene are SGHRS and YFSETQ. There are 14 residues in the CDR3. The CDR3 sequence: CASSLGGQGNEQFF. The CDR3 DNA reads TGTGCCAGCAGTTTGGGGGGCCAGGGGAATGAGCAGTTCTTC.

This clonotype came up many times. This rearrangement joins TRBV5-1 to TRBJ2-3; the D call may be TRBD1 or TRBD2 (5 bases each). This CDR3 has 14 amino acids. In germline, CDR1 is SGHRS, CDR2 YFSETQ. V was cut by 4 bases and J by 6 bases, with 15 bases left in between. CDR3 coding DNA: TGCGCCAGCAGCGACGGGACCAGAGGGGATACGCAGTATTTT. As protein: CASSDGTRGDTQYF.

This clonotype was observed at least ten times. The V and J genes are TRBV7-2 and TRBJ2-7; 9 bases are shared with TRBD1. V trimming: 5 bases; J trimming: 4 bases; junction bases outside the gene matches: 6. CDR3 length: 14 residues. The germline gives CDR1 SGHTA, CDR2 FQGNSA. In DNA, the CDR3 is TGTGCCAGCAGCGGGACAGGGAGTGGTTACGAGCAGTACTTC. Translating it yields CASSGTGSGYEQYF.

The rearrangement joins TRBV3-1 to TRBJ2-3; 8 bases map to TRBD2. The CDR3 is 15 residues long. Germline CDR1 is LGHDT and CDR2 is YNNKEL (reference sequence). V lost 3 bases to trimming and J lost 6 bases; unmatched junction nucleotides: 8. The CDR3 DNA is TGTGCCAGCAGCCACCAGCGGGAGTATCGGGATACGCAGTATTTT. It codes for CASSHQREYRDTQYF.

A few counts support this clonotype. The chain couples TRBV5-1 to TRBJ2-1, with D maybe TRBD1 (6 bases). Germline CDR1 SGHRS, CDR2 YFSETQ. Trimming cost V 6 bases and J 8 bases, with 27 bases left between them. CDR3 length: 17 residues. CDR3 DNA sequence: TGCGCCAGCAACTATGGGGGCCTTACCCCCGGGATTTATGAGCAGTTCTTC. This codes for CASNYGGLTPGIYEQFF.

V is TRBV12-3 or TRBV12-4 and J is TRBJ2-7, with TRBD2 matching over 8 bases. After removal of 3 bases from V and 6 bases from J, the junction contained 7 bases not matched to a gene. This CDR3 has 14 amino acids. This CDR3 is CASSLSGSDSEQYF. The CDR3 DNA reads as TGTGCCAGCAGTTTGAGCGGGAGTGATTCCGAGCAGTACTTC.

The chain joins TRBV20-1 to TRBJ1-2; D gene unclear. Trimming removed 6 bases at V and 4 bases at J, with 15 bases between. Germline V lookup: CDR1 DFQATT, CDR2 SNEGSKA (reference sequence). The CDR3 loop spans 13 amino acids. The CDR3, as DNA: TGCAGTGCCCTAGAGGAGGGTGGCTATGGCTACACCTTC. Residues: CSALEEGGYGYTF.